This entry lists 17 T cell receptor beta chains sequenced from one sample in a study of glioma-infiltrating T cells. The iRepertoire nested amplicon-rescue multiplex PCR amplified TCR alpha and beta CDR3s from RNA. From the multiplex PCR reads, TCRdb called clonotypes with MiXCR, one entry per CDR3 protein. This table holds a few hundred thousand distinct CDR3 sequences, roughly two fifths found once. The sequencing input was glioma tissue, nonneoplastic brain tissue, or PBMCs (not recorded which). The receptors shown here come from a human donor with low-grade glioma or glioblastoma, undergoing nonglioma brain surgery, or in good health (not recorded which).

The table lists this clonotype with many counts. The chain's CDR3 is CASSQGGRGSNSNQPQHF. CDR3 DNA sequence: TGCGCCAGCAGCCAAGGAGGCAGGGGGTCAAATAGCAATCAGCCCCAGCATTTT. The genes are TRBV4-1 and TRBJ1-5; 7 bases map to TRBD1. The ends lost 1 base at V and 0 bases at J; junction bases unmatched: 9. Germline lookup yields CDR1 MGHRA and CDR2 YSYEKL. CDR3 length equals 18 residues.

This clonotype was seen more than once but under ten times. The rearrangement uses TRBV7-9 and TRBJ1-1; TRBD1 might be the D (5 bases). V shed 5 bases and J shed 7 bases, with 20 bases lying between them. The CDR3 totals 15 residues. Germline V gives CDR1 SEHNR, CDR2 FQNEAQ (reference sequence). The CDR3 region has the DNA TGTGCCAGCAGCCAAGGGTGGGCCGGAGGGGATGAAGCTTTCTTT. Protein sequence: CASSQGWAGGDEAFF.

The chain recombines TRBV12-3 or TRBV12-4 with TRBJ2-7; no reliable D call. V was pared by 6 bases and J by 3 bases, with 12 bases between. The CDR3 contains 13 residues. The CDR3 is CASREGRLYEQYF. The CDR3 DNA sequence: TGTGCCAGCAGAGAAGGCAGACTCTACGAGCAGTACTTC.

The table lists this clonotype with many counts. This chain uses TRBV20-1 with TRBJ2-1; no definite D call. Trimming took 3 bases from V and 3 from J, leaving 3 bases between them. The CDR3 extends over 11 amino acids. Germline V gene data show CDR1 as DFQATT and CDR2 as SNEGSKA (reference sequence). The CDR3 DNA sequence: TGCAGTGCTAGTAACTACAATGAGCAGTTCTTC. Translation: CSASNYNEQFF.

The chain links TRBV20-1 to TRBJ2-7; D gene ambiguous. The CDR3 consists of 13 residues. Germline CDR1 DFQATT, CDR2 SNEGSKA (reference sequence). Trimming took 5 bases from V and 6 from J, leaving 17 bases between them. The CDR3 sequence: CSAQKTPWGEQYF. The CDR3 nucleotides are TGCAGTGCTCAAAAGACTCCCTGGGGCGAGCAGTACTTC.

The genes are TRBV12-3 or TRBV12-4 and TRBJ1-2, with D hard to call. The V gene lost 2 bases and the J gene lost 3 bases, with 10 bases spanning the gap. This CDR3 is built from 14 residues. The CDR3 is CASSLNGDYYGYTF. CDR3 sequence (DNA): TGTGCCAGCAGTTTAAACGGGGATTACTATGGCTACACCTTC.

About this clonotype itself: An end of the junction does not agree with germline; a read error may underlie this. The CDR3 reads CASSHPIGRTSGYTDTKYF. In DNA form, the CDR3 reads TGCGCCAGCAGCCACCCCATCGGCCGGACTAGCGGGTACACAGATACGAAGTATTTT. V gene TRBV4-1 combines with J gene TRBJ2-3; 11 bases map to TRBD2. Looked up from germline, CDR1 is MGHRA and CDR2 is YSYEKL. This CDR3 is built from 19 residues.

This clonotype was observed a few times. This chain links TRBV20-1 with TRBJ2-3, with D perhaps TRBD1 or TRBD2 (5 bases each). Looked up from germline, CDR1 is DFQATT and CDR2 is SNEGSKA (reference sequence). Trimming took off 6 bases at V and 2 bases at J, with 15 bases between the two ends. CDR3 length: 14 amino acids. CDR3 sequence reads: CSASPGAYTDTQYF. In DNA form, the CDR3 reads TGCAGTGCGTCACCCGGGGCCTACACAGATACGCAGTATTTT.

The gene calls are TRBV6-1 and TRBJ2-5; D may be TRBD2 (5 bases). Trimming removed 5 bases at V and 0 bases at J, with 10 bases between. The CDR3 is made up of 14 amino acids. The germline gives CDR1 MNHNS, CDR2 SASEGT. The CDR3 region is CASSSRAYQETQYF. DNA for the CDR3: TGTGCCAGCAGTTCGCGGGCCTACCAAGAGACCCAGTACTTC.

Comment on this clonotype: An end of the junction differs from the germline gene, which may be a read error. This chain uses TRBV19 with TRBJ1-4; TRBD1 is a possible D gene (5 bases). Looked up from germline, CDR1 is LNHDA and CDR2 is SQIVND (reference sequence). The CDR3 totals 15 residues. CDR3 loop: CASRTVQASNEKLVF. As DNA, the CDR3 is TGTGCCAGTAGGACTGTACAGGCCTCTAATGAAAAACTGGTTTTT.

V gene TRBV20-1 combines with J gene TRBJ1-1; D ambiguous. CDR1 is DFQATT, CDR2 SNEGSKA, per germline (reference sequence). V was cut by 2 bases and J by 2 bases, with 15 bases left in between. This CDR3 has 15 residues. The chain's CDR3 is CSARRRRRPNTEAFF. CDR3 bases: TGCAGTGCTAGACGGCGGAGGAGGCCAAACACTGAAGCTTTCTTT.

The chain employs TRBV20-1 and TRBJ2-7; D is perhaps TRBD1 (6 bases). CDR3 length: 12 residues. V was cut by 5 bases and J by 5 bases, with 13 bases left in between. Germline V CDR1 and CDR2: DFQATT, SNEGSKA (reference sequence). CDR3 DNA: TGCAGTGCTCATCGGGACACCCACGAGCAGTACTTC. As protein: CSAHRDTHEQYF.

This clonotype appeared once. CDR3 sequence reads: CASSQPRRGRSSYEQYF. In nucleotides, the CDR3 is TGCGCCAGCAGCCAACCCAGGAGGGGGAGGTCCTCCTACGAGCAGTACTTC. The rearrangement uses TRBV4-1 and TRBJ2-7; D is possibly TRBD1 or TRBD2 (6 bases each). In germline, CDR1 is MGHRA, CDR2 YSYEKL. This CDR3 comprises 17 residues. The V gene lost 2 bases and the J gene lost 0 bases, with 17 bases spanning the gap.

The CDR3 protein is CASSLGRNSGANVLTF. CDR3 nucleotide sequence: TGTGCCAGCAGCTTAGGGAGAAACTCTGGGGCCAACGTCCTGACTTTC. The chain uses TRBV7-2 and TRBJ2-6; D ambiguous. Germline-derived CDR1 and CDR2 are SGHTA and FQGNSA. The CDR3 extends over 16 amino acids. The germline V and J ends were trimmed by 1 base and 0 bases, with 7 bases remaining between them.

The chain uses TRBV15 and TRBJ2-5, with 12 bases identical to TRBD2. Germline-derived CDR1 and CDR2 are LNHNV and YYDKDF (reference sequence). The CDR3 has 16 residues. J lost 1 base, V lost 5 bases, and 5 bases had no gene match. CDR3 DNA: TGTGCCACCAGCGGCGGACTAGCGGGGCGCCAAGAGACCCAGTACTTC. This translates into CATSGGLAGRQETQYF. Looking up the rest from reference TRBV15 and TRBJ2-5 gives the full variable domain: DAMVIQNPRYQVTQFGKPVTLSCSQTLNHNVMYWYQQKSSQAPKLLFHYYDKDFNNEADTPDNFQSRRPNTSFCFLDIRSPGLGDTAMYLCATSGGLAGRQETQYFGPGTRLLVL.

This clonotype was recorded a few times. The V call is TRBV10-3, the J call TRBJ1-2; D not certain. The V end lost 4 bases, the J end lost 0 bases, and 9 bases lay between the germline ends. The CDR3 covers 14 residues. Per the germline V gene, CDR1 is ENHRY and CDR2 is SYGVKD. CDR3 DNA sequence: TGTGCCATCAGTGCTTCACGGGCTAACTATGGCTACACCTTC. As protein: CAISASRANYGYTF.

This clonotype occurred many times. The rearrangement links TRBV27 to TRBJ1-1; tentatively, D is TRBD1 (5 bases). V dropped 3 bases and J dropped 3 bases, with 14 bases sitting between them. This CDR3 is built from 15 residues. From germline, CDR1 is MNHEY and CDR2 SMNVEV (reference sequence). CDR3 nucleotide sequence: TGTGCCAGCAGTTTCGGAGGGGTTGGAGACACTGAAGCTTTCTTT. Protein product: CASSFGGVGDTEAFF.